This TCR beta chain emerged from a study of vaccination and CD4 T cells after COVID-19. About the research overall: From HCoV-229E, HCoV-OC43, HCoV-NL63 and SARS-CoV-2, overlapping spike peptides were used to stimulate the cells.

CDR1 and CDR2 (germline): SQVTM, ANQGSEA. The CDR3 is 14 amino acids. V was pared by 4 bases and J by 3 bases, with 15 bases between. Regarding treatment: approximately 11-day PBMC culture with coronavirus spike peptide pools or control peptides (ViraFEST assay). The absence of any prior SARS-CoV-2 infection in healthy vaccine recipients was confirmed by nucleocapsid antibody tests that came back negative both before and after vaccination. Comment on this clonotype: Its matching antigen is unknown.

General study results and limits: Spike mono-reactivity was evident in 304 of the 307 vaccine-specific clones derived from convalescent patients.

At the Johns Hopkins FTIC core, DNA taken from cultured CD4+ T cells was sequenced by way of the Oncomine TCR Beta short-read assay. CD4+ T cells were cultured, and genomic DNA was extracted from them. MiXCR, applied by TCRdb to the PCR reads, yields one record per CDR3 protein. The table has about 24,000 distinct CDR3 sequences, roughly three fifths seen once. The sample consisted of CD4+ T cells from blood, cultured in vitro, taken after SARS-CoV-2 vaccination. The rearrangement uses TRBV29-1 and TRBJ1-2; D perhaps matches TRBD1 (6 bases). The source of this sequence is a human donor who received a COVID-19 vaccine. CDR3 coding DNA: TGCAGCGTTGGGTTCGCAGGGGAAGACTATGGCTACACCTTC. Residues: CSVGFAGEDYGYTF.